These 32 T cell receptor beta chains came from one sample sequenced in a study of blood T cell repertoires in COVID-19. Here immunoSEQ multiplex PCR was the method, and the copy in TCRdb shows in-frame clones only, minus some. The profile shows 200,000 to 250,000 clones, approximately 85% of them singletons. The sequenced material came from peripheral blood. Receptor source: a woman aged 70 to 79 with COVID-19, enrolled during active disease.

This chain links TRBV12-3 or TRBV12-4 with TRBJ1-1; 7 bases line up with TRBD1. The CDR3 has 13 amino acids. Trimming took 2 bases from V and 7 from J; bases not matched to a gene: 4. For the CDR3, the DNA is TGTGCCAGCAGTTTACGACAGGGCGTTGAAGCTTTCTTT. Translating it yields CASSLRQGVEAFF.

The chain links TRBV28 to TRBJ1-2; 8 nucleotides agree with TRBD1. The CDR3 has 14 residues. With V trimmed by 7 bases and J by 0 bases, 4 bases remained unmatched. Germline lookup yields CDR1 MDHEN and CDR2 SYDVKM. The CDR3 loop is CASNPQGANYGYTF. CDR3 nucleotides: TGTGCCAGCAACCCACAGGGGGCTAACTATGGCTACACCTTC.

The V call is TRBV28, the J call TRBJ1-5; D is unclear. Trimming shortened V by 6 bases and J by 6 bases, and 6 bases separated the two germline ends. This CDR3 has 11 residues. Germline CDR1 reads MDHEN; CDR2 reads SYDVKM. CDR3 nucleotides: TGTGCCAGCAGGGGCACTCAGCCCCAGCATTTT. It encodes CASRGTQPQHF.

This chain links TRBV29-1 with TRBJ2-3, with 10 bases that match TRBD2. Germline trimming cut 6 bases from V and 9 bases from J; bases unmatched to any gene: 6. Germline-derived CDR1 and CDR2 are SQVTM and ANQGSEA. There are 12 residues in the CDR3. CDR3 region: CSVGGTSATQYF. CDR3 DNA: TGCAGCGTGGGGGGGACTAGCGCAACGCAGTATTTT.

This clone turned up a few times. The chain is built from TRBV19 and TRBJ2-3, with a weak D call TRBD1 (7 bases). V lost 6 bases and J lost 6, with 19 bases in between. Germline V gives CDR1 LNHDA, CDR2 SQIVND (reference sequence). CDR3 length: 15 residues. CDR3 protein: CASRSWRGHTDTQYF. The CDR3 DNA sequence: TGTGCCAGTAGATCATGGAGGGGGCATACGGATACGCAGTATTTT.

The chain uses TRBV6-2 or TRBV6-3 and TRBJ1-6; D unclear. V was clipped by 2 bases and J by 14 bases, with 13 bases between them. CDR3 length equals 13 residues. Germline CDR1 reads MNHEY; CDR2 reads SVGEGT. The CDR3 is CASSYEVAGTLHF. CDR3 sequence (DNA): TGTGCCAGCAGTTACGAAGTGGCGGGCACCCTCCACTTT.

The chain couples TRBV6-1 to TRBJ2-5; no reliable D call. This CDR3 comprises 14 residues. Trimming shortened V by 1 base and J by 5 bases, and 11 bases separated the two germline ends. CDR1 is MNHNS, CDR2 SASEGT, per germline. The CDR3 loop reads CASSEEILLETQYF. DNA for the CDR3: TGTGCCAGCAGTGAAGAAATCCTATTGGAGACCCAGTACTTC.

The gene calls are TRBV19 and TRBJ1-2; D might be TRBD1 (5 bases). The CDR3 covers 15 residues. V lost 5 bases to trimming and J lost 4 bases, with 17 bases between them. Germline V CDR1 and CDR2: LNHDA, SQIVND (reference sequence). The DNA of the CDR3 is TGTGCCAGTAGTTGGGGCTCCACGGGCGGCTATGGCTACACCTTC. Protein sequence: CASSWGSTGGYGYTF. Full variable domain (rest looked up from reference TRBV19 and TRBJ1-2): DGGITQSPKYLFRKEGQNVTLSCEQNLNHDAMYWYRQDPGQGLRLIYYSQIVNDFQKGDIAEGYSVSREKKESFPLTVTSAQKNPTAFYLCASSWGSTGGYGYTFGSGTRLTVV.

The chain has TRBV7-6 and TRBJ2-1, with 13 bases lining up with TRBD2. Trimming cost V 4 bases and J 8 bases; bases outside gene matches: 8. Germline V gene lookup returns CDR1 SGHVS and CDR2 FNYEAQ. The CDR3 consists of 16 residues. In DNA form, the CDR3 reads TGTGCCAGCAGCTATGCTACAACTAGCGGGAGGGATGAGCAGTTCTTC. It translates to CASSYATTSGRDEQFF.

CDR3 region: CASSILPGLAGEGTDTQYF. CDR3 nucleotides: TGTGCCAGCAGTATACTTCCGGGACTAGCGGGAGAAGGTACAGATACGCAGTATTTT. The rearrangement uses TRBV28 and TRBJ2-3; 14 positions agree with TRBD2. The CDR3 has 19 amino acids. V lost 5 bases and J lost 3; bases outside the gene matches: 13. Germline V CDR1 and CDR2: MDHEN, SYDVKM.

The chain combines TRBV28 with TRBJ1-2, with TRBD1 identical over 7 bases. V lost 7 bases to trimming and J lost 5 bases; unmatched junction nucleotides: 13. The CDR3 length is 15 residues. Germline V gene sequence: CDR1 MDHEN, CDR2 SYDVKM. As DNA, the CDR3 is TGTGCCAGCACCGCCTCAAAAACAGGGGATTATGGCTACACCTTC. Translating it yields CASTASKTGDYGYTF.

This chain connects TRBV6-1 to TRBJ2-3; TRBD1 matches at 9 bases. Germline CDR1 MNHNS, CDR2 SASEGT. The CDR3 sequence is 16 residues long. V was clipped by 1 base and J by 3 bases; unmatched bases: 5. The CDR3 region is CASSEVRGQGTDTQYF. As DNA, the CDR3 is TGTGCCAGCAGTGAAGTGCGGGGACAGGGTACAGATACGCAGTATTTT.

The gene calls are TRBV11-2 and TRBJ1-6, with D perhaps matching TRBD1 (6 bases). The V end was cut by 4 bases, the J end by 7 bases, with 14 bases between. Germline assignment: CDR1 SGHAT and CDR2 FQNNGV. The CDR3 contains 15 residues. The CDR3 region is CASSYDRTANSPLHF. The CDR3 nucleotides are TGTGCCAGCAGCTACGATCGGACAGCCAATTCACCCCTCCACTTT.

V usage is TRBV7-3 and J usage is TRBJ1-6; D not resolved. Germline CDR1 reads SGHTA; CDR2 reads FQGTGA. The CDR3 runs 16 residues. Trimming took 4 bases from V and 10 from J, leaving 20 bases between them. CDR3 loop: CASSSHSRALGSPLHF. The CDR3 DNA sequence: TGTGCCAGCAGCTCACACAGCCGCGCGTTAGGATCACCCCTCCACTTT.

The chain couples TRBV27 to TRBJ2-7; D not resolved. The V end lost 5 bases, the J end lost 3 bases, and 5 bases lay between the germline ends. Germline CDR1 reads MNHEY; CDR2 reads SMNVEV (reference sequence). The CDR3 covers 11 residues. CDR3 protein: CASSLFYEQYF. The CDR3 coding sequence is TGTGCCAGCAGTCTTTTCTACGAGCAGTACTTC.

The chain joins TRBV29-1 to TRBJ2-3, with TRBD2 matching over 9 bases. The CDR3 runs to 13 residues. Looked up from germline, CDR1 is SQVTM and CDR2 is ANQGSEA. The J segment lost 5 bases and the V segment lost 4 bases, leaving 4 bases of the junction unmatched. Written as DNA, the CDR3 is TGCAGCGTTGTAGGACTAGCGATAGATACGCAGTATTTT. It is translated as CSVVGLAIDTQYF.

This clone was seen a handful of times. This chain joins TRBV6-2 or TRBV6-3 and TRBJ1-1; tentative D call: TRBD1 (6 bases). Per germline, CDR1 MNHEY and CDR2 SVGEGT. The CDR3 is 17 residues long. Trimming took off 0 bases at V and 0 bases at J, with 14 bases between the two ends. Written as DNA, the CDR3 is TGTGCCAGCAGTTACTCTTCGGGGGGGCCGATGAACACTGAAGCTTTCTTT. This codes for CASSYSSGGPMNTEAFF.

This chain connects TRBV19 to TRBJ2-5, with a tentative D call TRBD1 (5 bases). The CDR3 is 14 residues long. Trimming cost V 1 base and J 5 bases, with 11 bases left between them. Germline loops: CDR1 LNHDA, CDR2 SQIVND (reference sequence). The CDR3 nucleotides are TGTGCCAGTAGTATAGTGGGCAGGGCTGAGACCCAGTACTTC. Residues: CASSIVGRAETQYF.

The V gene is TRBV7-9, the J gene TRBJ2-1; D gene ambiguous. The V end was cut by 7 bases, the J end by 2 bases, with 15 bases between. Germline V CDR1 and CDR2: SEHNR, FQNEAQ (reference sequence). This CDR3 is built from 15 residues. The CDR3 DNA sequence: TGTGCCAGCACCCCCGGAGCACTGGCCTACAATGAGCAGTTCTTC. It codes for CASTPGALAYNEQFF.

The V gene is TRBV27, the J gene TRBJ1-1, with unresolved D. The V gene's germline CDR1 is MNHEY and CDR2 SMNVEV (reference sequence). Trimming pared 6 bases from V and 3 bases from J, leaving 11 bases between. This CDR3 has 13 amino acids. CDR3 coding DNA: TGTGCCAGCAGCTCCAACAAGTACACTGAAGCTTTCTTT. This codes for CASSSNKYTEAFF.

This clone was observed a single time. V usage is TRBV30 and J usage is TRBJ1-1, with D possibly being TRBD1 (6 bases). The germline V and J ends were trimmed by 5 bases and 4 bases, with 8 bases remaining between them. This CDR3 spans 11 amino acids. The germline gives CDR1 GTSNPN, CDR2 SVGIG (reference sequence). The CDR3 protein is CAWGGRTEAFF. The CDR3 DNA is TGTGCCTGGGGGGGCCGCACTGAAGCTTTCTTT. The full variable domain, in which reference TRBV30 and TRBJ1-1 provide the parts outside the CDR3, is SQTIHQWPATLVQPVGSPLSLECTVEGTSNPNLYWYRQAAGRGLQLLFYSVGIGQISSEVPQNLSASRPQDRQFILSSKKLLLSDSGFYLCAWGGRTEAFFGQGTRLTVV.

This clone has a handful of counts. V gene TRBV7-6 combines with J gene TRBJ1-5, with D possibly TRBD1 on 5 matching bases. Germline CDR1 is SGHVS and CDR2 is FNYEAQ. The V end was cut by 5 bases, the J end by 6 bases, with 17 bases between. This CDR3 has 15 amino acids. The CDR3 here is CASSLTQGKGQPQHF. In DNA form, the CDR3 reads TGTGCCAGCAGCCTCACTCAGGGTAAGGGTCAGCCCCAGCATTTT.

This sequence joins TRBV28 and TRBJ2-1, with TRBD1 identical over 7 bases. In germline, CDR1 is MDHEN, CDR2 SYDVKM. The CDR3 length is 17 residues. Trimming removed 4 bases from V and 5 bases from J; junction bases left unmatched: 14. The CDR3 DNA sequence: TGTGCCAGCAGTTCCCTCACGGGCAACAGGGGCCACAATGAGCAGTTCTTC. Amino acids: CASSSLTGNRGHNEQFF.

This clone was observed a single time. The gene calls are TRBV27 and TRBJ2-1, with TRBD2 matching 7 bases. Trimming took 3 bases from V and 8 from J; bases not matched to a gene: 10. Per the germline V gene, CDR1 is MNHEY and CDR2 is SMNVEV (reference sequence). The CDR3 is 15 residues long. The CDR3 spells CASSFYAGEGDEQFF. CDR3 coding DNA: TGTGCCAGCAGTTTCTATGCGGGAGAGGGTGATGAGCAGTTCTTC.

This clone was recorded a few times. This chain connects TRBV9 to TRBJ2-3, with 7 bases that match TRBD2. V shed 0 bases and J 7 bases; nucleotides not matched to a gene: 2. The CDR3 runs to 13 residues. CDR1 and CDR2 (germline): SGDLS, YYNGEE. The CDR3 is CASSVGGRNTQYF. CDR3 sequence (DNA): TGTGCCAGCAGCGTAGGCGGGAGAAATACGCAGTATTTT.

This clone occurred once. The chain uses TRBV5-1 and TRBJ1-3; 10 bases line up with TRBD1. The CDR3 consists of 15 residues. V gave up 0 bases and J gave up 3 bases; unmatched junction bases: 0. Germline lookup yields CDR1 SGHRS and CDR2 YFSETQ. The CDR3 bases are TGCGCCAGCAGCTTGGGGGACAGGGGTGGAAACACCATATATTTT. Its translation: CASSLGDRGGNTIYF. The variable domain in full, with the rest retrieved from reference TRBV5-1 and TRBJ1-3, is KAGVTQTPRYLIKTRGQQVTLSCSPISGHRSVSWYQQTPGQGLQFLFEYFSETQRNKGNFPGRFSGRQFSNSRSEMNVSTLELGDSALYLCASSLGDRGGNTIYFGEGSWLTVV.

The CDR3 DNA sequence: TGTGCCAGCAGTAACCTAGAGGGCTACACCTTC. Translating it yields CASSNLEGYTF. The genes are TRBV6-5 and TRBJ1-2; no definite D call. V was pared by 5 bases and J by 8 bases, with 9 bases between. This CDR3 has 11 amino acids. Germline CDR1 reads MNHEY; CDR2 reads SVGAGI.

The gene calls are TRBV24-1 and TRBJ1-5, with D tentatively TRBD1 (6 bases). The CDR3 sequence is 14 residues long. Trimming cost V 5 bases and J 4 bases, with 11 bases left between them. Per the germline V gene, CDR1 is KGHDR and CDR2 is SFDVKD. The CDR3 is CATSVGGGNQPQHF. Here the CDR3 DNA reads TGTGCCACCAGTGTAGGGGGGGGAAATCAGCCCCAGCATTTT.

The chain recombines TRBV19 with TRBJ2-3; D is possibly TRBD2 (6 bases). Germline V gene lookup returns CDR1 LNHDA and CDR2 SQIVND (reference sequence). The CDR3 length is 13 residues. V was shortened by 4 bases and J by 6 bases, with 11 bases between the two germline ends. The CDR3 sequence is CASSTRESDTQYF. The CDR3 DNA sequence: TGTGCCAGTAGTACCCGGGAGAGCGATACGCAGTATTTT.

The genes are TRBV5-1 and TRBJ1-2; D is unclear. Between the trimmed V and J ends, which lost 1 base and 4 bases, there was a span of 8 bases. CDR3 length equals 13 residues. Germline V lookup: CDR1 SGHRS, CDR2 YFSETQ. CDR3 in amino acids: CASSLTASYGYTF. The CDR3 nucleotides read TGCGCCAGCAGCTTGACAGCCTCCTATGGCTACACCTTC.

J is TRBJ2-3 and V is TRBV19, with D possibly TRBD1 on 5 matching bases. CDR3 length: 15 residues. Germline V gene lookup returns CDR1 LNHDA and CDR2 SQIVND (reference sequence). V was pared by 3 bases and J by 0 bases, with 10 bases between. This CDR3 is CASSIGRQSTDTQYF. The CDR3 coding sequence is TGTGCCAGTAGTATTGGTCGACAGAGCACAGATACGCAGTATTTT.

The chain links TRBV7-2 to TRBJ2-6; 9 bases align to TRBD1. CDR3 length: 17 amino acids. The ends lost 5 bases at V and 2 bases at J; junction bases unmatched: 7. Germline CDR1 SGHTA, CDR2 FQGNSA. The DNA of the CDR3 is TGTGCCAGCAGCACACAGGGGGCCGGCGCTGGGGCCAACGTCCTGACTTTC. Translating gives CASSTQGAGAGANVLTF.